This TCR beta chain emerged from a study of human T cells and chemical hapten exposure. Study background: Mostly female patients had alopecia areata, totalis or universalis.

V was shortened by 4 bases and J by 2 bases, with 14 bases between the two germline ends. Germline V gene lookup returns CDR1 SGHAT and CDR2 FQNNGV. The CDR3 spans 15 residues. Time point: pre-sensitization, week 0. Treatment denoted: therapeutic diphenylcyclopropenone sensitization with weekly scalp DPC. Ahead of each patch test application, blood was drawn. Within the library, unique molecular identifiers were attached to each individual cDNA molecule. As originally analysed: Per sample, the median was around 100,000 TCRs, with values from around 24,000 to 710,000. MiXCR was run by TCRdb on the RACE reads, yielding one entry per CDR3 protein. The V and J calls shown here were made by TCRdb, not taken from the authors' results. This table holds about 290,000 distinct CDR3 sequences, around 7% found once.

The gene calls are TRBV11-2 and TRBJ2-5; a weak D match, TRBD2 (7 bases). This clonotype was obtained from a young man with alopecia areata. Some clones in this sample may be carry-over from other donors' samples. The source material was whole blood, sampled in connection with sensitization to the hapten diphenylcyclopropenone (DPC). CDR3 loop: CASSSRGAWQETQYF. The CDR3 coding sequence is TGTGCCAGCAGCTCCCGGGGGGCCTGGCAAGAGACCCAGTACTTC.